The clone carrying this T cell receptor (beta chain) was observed a handful of times. The data were produced by immunoSEQ multiplex PCR, yet TCRdb's version contains in-frame clones alone and is incomplete. In the table there are 55,000 to 75,000 clones, less than 85% of which are singletons. The V segment lost 7 bases and the J segment 7 bases; nucleotides outside the gene matches: 10. The CDR3 spans 15 residues. Germline values: CDR1 LNHDA, CDR2 SQIVND (reference sequence). This specimen comes from a study of OX40 agonist ivuxolimab in advanced cancers. The sample in question was CD4+ or CD8+ T cells sorted from blood, obtained in a trial of the OX40 agonist ivuxolimab. This clonotype originated in an adult with an advanced solid tumor such as melanoma, head and neck, liver or kidney cancer. This chain uses TRBV19 with TRBJ2-2; 9 nucleotides align to TRBD1. The CDR3 region is CASTPGDRASGELFF. The CDR3 bases are TGTGCCAGTACCCCTGGGGACAGGGCAAGCGGGGAGCTGTTTTTT. The full variable domain, completed using reference TRBV19 and TRBJ2-2, is DGGITQSPKYLFRKEGQNVTLSCEQNLNHDAMYWYRQDPGQGLRLIYYSQIVNDFQKGDIAEGYSVSREKKESFPLTVTSAQKNPTAFYLCASTPGDRASGELFFGEGSRLTVL.